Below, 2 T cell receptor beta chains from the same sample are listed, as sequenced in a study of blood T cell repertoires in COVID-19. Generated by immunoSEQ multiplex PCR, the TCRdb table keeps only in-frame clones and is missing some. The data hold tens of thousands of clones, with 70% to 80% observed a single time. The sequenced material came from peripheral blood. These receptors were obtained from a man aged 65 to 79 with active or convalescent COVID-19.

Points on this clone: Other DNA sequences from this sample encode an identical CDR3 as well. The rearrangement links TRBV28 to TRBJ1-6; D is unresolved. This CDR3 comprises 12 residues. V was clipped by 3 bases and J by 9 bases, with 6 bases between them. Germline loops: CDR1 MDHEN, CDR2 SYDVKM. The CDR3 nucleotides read TGTGCCAGCAGTTTGGCAGGTTCACCCCTCCACTTT. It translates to CASSLAGSPLHF. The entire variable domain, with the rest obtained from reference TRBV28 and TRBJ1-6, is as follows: DVKVTQSSRYLVKRTGEKVFLECVQDMDHENMFWYRQDPGLGLRLIYFSYDVKMKEKGDIPEGYSVSREKKERFSLILESASTNQTSMYLCASSLAGSPLHFGNGTRLTVT.

CDR3 sequence reads: CASSTGQGNYEQYF. CDR3 bases: TGCGCCAGCAGTACAGGACAGGGTAACTACGAGCAGTACTTC. The chain recombines TRBV5-1 with TRBJ2-7; 8 bases are shared with TRBD1. After removal of 5 bases from V and 3 bases from J, the junction contained 7 bases not matched to a gene. The CDR3 runs to 14 residues. Per the germline V gene, CDR1 is SGHRS and CDR2 is YFSETQ.